The clone carrying this T cell receptor beta chain was seen repeatedly, ten times or more. These data come from a study of T cells in Graves' hyperthyroidism and ophthalmopathy. V was pared by 5 bases and J by 2 bases, with 10 bases between. The CDR3 runs to 12 residues. Germline V gives CDR1 SQVTM, CDR2 ANQGSEA. RNA transcripts were the template for amplifying TCR beta CDR3 regions. A set of HTBI primers served as the primers for a first-round RT-PCR of the TCR CDR3. One entry per CDR3 protein, called by TCRdb with MiXCR from the multiplex PCR reads. The top ten hold about 7.7% of the sample, which has approximately 700,000 distinct CDR3 sequences, less than 45% seen once.

This receptor was obtained from an adult man with Graves' disease, either hyperthyroidism or ophthalmopathy (not recorded which). The rearrangement joins TRBV29-1 to TRBJ2-7, with D perhaps matching TRBD2 (5 bases). The sample taken for sequencing was peripheral blood or thyroid tissue (not recorded which). The CDR3: CSVRPGAYEQYF. In DNA, the CDR3 is TGCAGCGTTCGGCCCGGGGCCTACGAGCAGTACTTC.